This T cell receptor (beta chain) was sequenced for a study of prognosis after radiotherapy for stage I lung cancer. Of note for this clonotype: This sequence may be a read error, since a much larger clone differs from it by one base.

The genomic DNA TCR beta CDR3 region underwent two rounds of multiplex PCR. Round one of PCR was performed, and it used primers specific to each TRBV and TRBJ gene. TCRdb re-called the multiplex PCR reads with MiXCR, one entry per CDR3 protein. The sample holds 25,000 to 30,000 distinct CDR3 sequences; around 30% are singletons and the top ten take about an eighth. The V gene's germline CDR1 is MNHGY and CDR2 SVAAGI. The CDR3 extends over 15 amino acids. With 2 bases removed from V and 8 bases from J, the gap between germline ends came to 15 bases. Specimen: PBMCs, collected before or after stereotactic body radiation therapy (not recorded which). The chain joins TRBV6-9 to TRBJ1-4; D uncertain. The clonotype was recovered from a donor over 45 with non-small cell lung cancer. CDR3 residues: CASSYDRSAGEKLFF. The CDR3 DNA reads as TGTGCCAGCAGTTATGATCGCAGCGCGGGGGAAAAACTGTTTTTT.